Listed here is a single T cell receptor (beta chain). Antigen unknown. The data are from a study of OX40 agonist ivuxolimab in advanced cancers. Across the study: The study enrolled dose-escalation patients with hepatocellular carcinoma, melanoma, renal cell or head and neck cancer. Males comprised 82.7% of the group, whose mean age was about 61 years (range roughly 20 to 85).

V was pared by 3 bases and J by 5 bases, with 8 bases between. CDR3 size: 14 residues. Per the germline V gene, CDR1 is SNHLY and CDR2 is FYNNEI. Generated by immunoSEQ multiplex PCR, the TCRdb table keeps only in-frame clones and is missing some. The data contain just under 65,000 clones, 81% of them singletons. Study results and caveats: At doses 0.1 to 3.0 mg/kg, CD4+ and CD8+ clones expanded. CD4+ T cells averaged fewer expanded clones than CD8+ T cells.

Here the sequenced sample was CD4+ or CD8+ T cells sorted from blood, taken in a trial of the OX40 agonist ivuxolimab. The clonotype originates from an adult with an advanced solid tumor such as melanoma, head and neck, liver or kidney cancer. This rearrangement joins TRBV2 to TRBJ1-6, with a weak D call TRBD1 (6 bases). In nucleotides, the CDR3 is TGTGCCAGCAGTGAGGGGGCTAATAATTCACCCCTCCACTTT. It codes for CASSEGANNSPLHF.